This T cell receptor beta chain was identified during a study of T-cell memory formation after mild COVID-19. Study context: TCR clusters were largely donor specific.

Germline V gene sequence: CDR1 SGHTA, CDR2 FQGNSA. The V gene lost 5 bases and the J gene lost 7 bases, with 12 bases spanning the gap. The CDR3 runs to 13 residues. Study-wide results and caveats: Day 37-peaking second-wave clones had unconfirmed SARS-CoV-2 specificity. CM and EM subsets held most contracting CD4+ clones; EMRA held CD8+ ones.

This clonotype has a count of ten or more. Its antigen remains unknown. Constant-segment primers and 5'RACE yielded cDNA libraries for TCR alpha and TCR beta, each carrying sample barcodes and UMIs. TCRdb processed the 5' RACE reads anew with MiXCR; each CDR3 protein has one entry. The table lists about 560,000 distinct CDR3 sequences, approximately 15% of them singletons. The V call is TRBV7-2, the J call TRBJ2-1, with D possibly TRBD2 on 6 matching bases. The sequence derives from an adult woman who had mild COVID-19 (a few samples of this study predate the infection). Cell type and time point are not known. The sample comprised PBMCs or a T cell subset sorted from them (not recorded which). Written as DNA, the CDR3 is TGTGCCAGCAGCGGTCACCGGGGGAATGAGCAGTTCTTC. Protein product: CASSGHRGNEQFF. Filled out from reference TRBV7-2 and TRBJ2-1, the complete variable domain reads GAGVSQSPSNKVTEKGKDVELRCDPISGHTALYWYRQSLGQGLEFLIYFQGNSAPDKSGLPSDRFSAERTGGSVSTLTIQRTQQEDSAVYLCASSGHRGNEQFFGPGTRLTVL.